Below, 13 T cell receptor beta chains from the same sample are listed, as sequenced in a study of tumor and adjacent non-tumor tissue in lung cancer. This sample's RNA came from whole unsorted tissue. Three rounds of nested PCR, following a modified ARM-PCR protocol, produced the TCRbeta library. MiXCR, applied by TCRdb to the multiplex PCR reads, yields one record per CDR3 protein. The sample yields under 140,000 distinct CDR3 sequences, about 87% seen once. The sequencing input was lung tumor tissue. The receptors originated from a man between 65 and 80 years old with non-small cell lung cancer.

As regards this clonotype: This may come from a read error, since a much larger clone is one base off. It is likely a read error, because the conserved phenylalanine at the end of the CDR3 is missing. The chain is built from TRBV28 and TRBJ2-2, with D unclear. This CDR3 has 12 residues. The germline CDR1 and CDR2 sequences are MDHEN and SYDVKM. V was clipped by 6 bases and J by 2 bases, with 4 bases between them. DNA for the CDR3: TGTGCCAGCAGACCAAACACCGGGGAGCTGTTTATT. Its translation: CASRPNTGELFI.

This clonotype has a single count. One junction end disagrees with the germline gene, perhaps due to a read error. The chain employs TRBV12-3 or TRBV12-4 and TRBJ2-3; D is undetermined. This CDR3 has 11 residues. CDR3 region: CAGSFRESQYF. The CDR3 region has the DNA TGTGCCGGCAGTTTCAGAGAAAGTCAGTATTTT.

Points on this clonotype: A junction boundary mismatches the germline segment, possibly from a read error. This chain connects TRBV6-1 to TRBJ2-1; 11 positions match TRBD2. The CDR3 extends over 16 amino acids. From germline, CDR1 is MNHNS and CDR2 SASEGT. As DNA, the CDR3 is TGTGCCAGTAGTGGTATGATAGCGGGAGGGCATAATGAGCAGTTCTTC. Amino acid sequence: CASSGMIAGGHNEQFF.

A note on this clonotype: Germline and junction disagree at one end, which may indicate a read error. This chain joins TRBV4-3 and TRBJ2-2; 9 bases match TRBD1. The V gene's germline CDR1 is LGHNA and CDR2 YSLEER. The length of the CDR3 is 14 residues. CDR3 amino acids: CASNHRGLVGGLFF. The CDR3 DNA reads TGCGCCAGCAACCACAGGGGGCTGGTCGGGGGGCTGTTTTTT.

This clonotype was seen ten or more times. The genes are TRBV20-1 and TRBJ1-1; 9 bases match TRBD1. In germline, CDR1 is DFQATT, CDR2 SNEGSKA (reference sequence). CDR3 size: 13 residues. J was trimmed by 12 bases and V by 6 bases; bases with no gene match: 14. The CDR3 region is CSAAEQGASESFF. CDR3 in DNA: TGCAGTGCGGCTGAACAGGGGGCCTCCGAATCTTTCTTT.

This clonotype was seen a handful of times. One end of the junction fails to match germline, which may point to a read error. The CDR3 nucleotides are TGTGCTAGCAGTCTTGTGTTGGGGGAGACCCAGTACTTC. This sequence encodes CASSLVLGETQYF. The chain carries TRBV5-4 and TRBJ2-5; D is ambiguous. The CDR3 is 13 amino acids. CDR1 is SGHNT and CDR2 is YYREEE in the germline V gene (reference sequence). Variable domain in full (rest from reference TRBV5-4 and TRBJ2-5): ETGVTQSPTHLIKTRGQQVTLRCSSQSGHNTVSWYQQALGQGPQFIFQYYREEENGRGNFPPRFSGLQFPNYSSELNVNALELDDSALYLCASSLVLGETQYFGPGTRLLVL.

A word on this clonotype: This is likely a read error, given that the CDR3 carries no conserved phenylalanine or tryptophan at its end. V gene TRBV12-3 or TRBV12-4 combines with J gene TRBJ2-7; 9 bases map to TRBD1. CDR3 size: 14 residues. In DNA form, the CDR3 reads TGTGCCAACAGTTTATGGGACAGGGTCTACGAGCAGTACTTG. This encodes CANSLWDRVYEQYL.

As to this clonotype: A read error may produce the germline difference seen at one junction end. The V call is TRBV12-3 or TRBV12-4, the J call TRBJ1-4, with D unclear. The CDR3 spans 11 residues. CDR3 protein: CAGSTQEKLFF. The CDR3 DNA reads as TGTGCCGGCAGTACACAGGAAAAACTGTTTTTT.

This rearrangement joins TRBV11-2 to TRBJ1-4; D gene uncertain. V gave up 5 bases and J gave up 0 bases, with 10 bases separating them. Germline CDR1 SGHAT, CDR2 FQNNGV. This CDR3 has 15 residues. CDR3 protein: CASSGVRATNEKLFF. The CDR3 nucleotides are TGTGCCAGCAGCGGAGTCCGGGCAACTAATGAAAAACTGTTTTTT.

As for this clonotype: This could be a read error, since a much larger clone is one nucleotide away. The rearrangement links TRBV12-3 or TRBV12-4 to TRBJ1-6; no clear D. The CDR3 contains 12 residues. The CDR3 loop reads CVSSQGNSPLHF. The DNA for the CDR3 is TGTGTCAGCAGCCAAGGAAATTCACCCCTCCACTTT.

The chain links TRBV4-1 to TRBJ2-5; perhaps TRBD2 as D (5 bases). V lost 3 bases, J lost 7 bases, and 18 bases lay in between. This CDR3 contains 15 residues. CDR1 and CDR2 from the germline V gene are MGHRA and YSYEKL. CDR3 nucleotide sequence: TGCGCCAGCAGCCAGGAACTCGGAGGCCTGTGGACCCAGTACTTC. Translation gives CASSQELGGLWTQYF.

Remarks on this clonotype: Since a much larger clone is just one base distant, this may be a read error. This chain connects TRBV12-3 or TRBV12-4 to TRBJ2-7, with 10 positions matching TRBD2. The CDR3 extends over 15 amino acids. CDR3 loop: CAGRTSGGATYEQYF. As DNA, the CDR3 is TGTGCCGGCAGGACGAGCGGGGGGGCCACCTACGAGCAGTACTTC.

Turning to this clonotype: The junction differs from germline at one of its ends, possibly a read error. The chain employs TRBV7-2 and TRBJ1-6; D possibly corresponds to TRBD1 (6 bases). Germline V gene sequence: CDR1 SGHTA, CDR2 FQGNSA. CDR3 length equals 17 residues. The CDR3, as DNA: TGTACCAGCAGCTTAGCGAGGAGGGGGTCCTATAATTCACACCTCCACTTT. Translation: CTSSLARRGSYNSHLHF.